This is a list of T cell receptor beta chains from one sample in a study of cytomegalovirus exposure and HLA in healthy donors. TCRdb's copy holds only in-frame clones and misses some; the assay was immunoSEQ multiplex PCR. Of approximately 92,000 clones in the sample, approximately 71% were seen once. What was sequenced was PBMCs. The receptors shown here come from a man in his forties or fifties in good health and CMV-seronegative. Both conserved end residues are part of each CDR3. The D gene is left open where the match is weak. Only some rows state a clone size, as once, few, many or a class for expanded clones.

D gene	V gene	J gene	clone size	CDR3 protein	CDR3 DNA
TRBD1	TRBV5-5	TRBJ1-6	-	CASSLEDRGNSPLHF	TGTGCCAGCAGCTTGGAGGACAGGGGGAATTCACCCCTCCACTTT
-	TRBV5-5	TRBJ2-1	-	CASGQGVGNEQFF	TGTGCCAGCGGTCAGGGTGTTGGGAATGAGCAGTTCTTC
TRBD1	TRBV7-9	TRBJ2-3	once	CASSQRQGAGDTQYF	TGTGCCAGCAGCCAAAGACAGGGGGCGGGAGATACGCAGTATTTT
TRBD2	TRBV5-1	TRBJ2-3	-	CASSVRGTSGEGTDTQYF	TGCGCCAGCAGCGTCCGTGGGACTAGCGGGGAGGGGACAGATACGCAGTATTTT
TRBD2	TRBV11-1	TRBJ2-3	-	CASSPSSGRGGTDTQYF	TGTGCCAGCAGCCCTTCTAGCGGGAGGGGGGGCACAGATACGCAGTATTTT
-	TRBV11-2	TRBJ1-2	few	CASSLVTGYGYTF	TGTGCCAGCAGCTTAGTAACAGGGTATGGCTACACCTTC
-	TRBV5-1	TRBJ1-1	few	CASSLDGYTEAFF	TGCGCCAGCAGCTTGGACGGGTACACTGAAGCTTTCTTT
-	TRBV30	TRBJ2-2	-	CAWSIQGRGVTGELFF	TGTGCCTGGAGTATACAGGGCAGGGGGGTCACCGGGGAGCTGTTTTTT
TRBD1	TRBV19	TRBJ1-4	-	CASSRTGGFEKLFF	TGTGCCAGTAGCCGAACAGGGGGTTTTGAAAAACTGTTTTTT
-	TRBV5-8	TRBJ2-7	-	CASSFAGRSYEQYF	TGTGCCAGCAGCTTCGCAGGGCGCTCCTACGAGCAGTACTTC
TRBD1	TRBV7-9	TRBJ2-5	-	CASSPGQGNIQETQYF	TGTGCCAGCAGCCCGGGACAGGGCAATATCCAAGAGACCCAGTACTTC
TRBD1	TRBV30	TRBJ2-6	-	CAWSGQGTYSGANVLTF	TGTGCCTGGAGTGGACAGGGGACCTACTCTGGGGCCAACGTCCTGACTTTC
TRBD1	TRBV5-8	TRBJ2-5	-	CASNLPGGAYQETQYF	TGTGCCAGCAACCTCCCAGGGGGCGCGTACCAAGAGACCCAGTACTTC
-	TRBV7-2	TRBJ1-4	-	CASSLQTNEKLFF	TGTGCCAGCAGCTTGCAGACTAATGAAAAACTGTTTTTT
-	TRBV5-1	TRBJ1-2	-	CASSQRVAYGYTF	TGCGCCAGCAGCCAAAGGGTAGCGTATGGCTACACCTTC
-	TRBV18	TRBJ1-2	-	CASSGGSHYGYTF	TGTGCCAGCTCAGGAGGCAGCCACTATGGCTACACCTTC
-	TRBV7-2	TRBJ1-1	few	CASSLTVNTEAFF	TGTGCCAGCAGCTTGACAGTGAACACTGAAGCTTTCTTT
TRBD2	TRBV5-8	TRBJ2-7	-	CASSPRGGSREQYF	TGTGCCAGCAGCCCGCGGGGGGGTAGTCGCGAGCAGTACTTC
TRBD2	TRBV5-4	TRBJ2-3	-	CASSLRLAGRTDTQYF	TGTGCCAGCAGCTTGCGATTAGCGGGACGCACAGATACGCAGTATTTT
TRBD1	TRBV6-6	TRBJ1-1	-	CASSYPTGTMNTEAFF	TGTGCCAGCAGTTACCCGACAGGGACAATGAACACTGAAGCTTTCTTT
TRBD2	TRBV7-6	TRBJ2-1	-	CASSPASGSHSSYNEQFF	TGTGCCAGCAGCCCGGCTAGCGGGAGTCATAGCTCCTACAATGAGCAGTTCTTC
TRBD1	TRBV6-5	TRBJ2-5	-	CASSYGTGPQETQYF	TGTGCCAGCAGTTACGGGACAGGGCCCCAAGAGACCCAGTACTTC
-	TRBV2	TRBJ1-6	-	CASRTSTYNSPLHF	TGTGCCAGCAGGACTTCGACCTATAATTCACCCCTCCACTTT
-	TRBV5-6	TRBJ1-1	few	CASRSYLRAFEDEAFF	TGTGCCAGCAGATCATACCTCAGGGCCTTTGAAGATGAAGCTTTCTTT
TRBD1	TRBV2	TRBJ1-6	few	CASRVGQVLSPLHF	TGTGCCAGCAGGGTGGGACAGGTTCTTTCACCCCTCCACTTT
-	TRBV5-5	TRBJ2-7	-	CASSLATGYEQYF	TGTGCCAGCAGCTTGGCGACAGGCTACGAGCAGTACTTC
-	TRBV9	TRBJ2-5	-	CASTRATGYQETQYF	TGTGCCAGCACCCGGGCAACGGGGTACCAAGAGACCCAGTACTTC
-	TRBV7-9	TRBJ1-6	-	CASRREAGSQYNSPLHF	TGTGCCAGCAGACGAGAGGCGGGCAGCCAATATAATTCACCCCTCCACTTT
-	TRBV10-3	TRBJ2-1	once	CAISELLVGGPYNEQFF	TGTGCCATCAGTGAGTTGCTAGTTGGAGGCCCCTACAATGAGCAGTTCTTC
TRBD1	TRBV7-2	TRBJ1-4	few	CASSFTGGGEKLFF	TGTGCCAGCAGCTTTACAGGGGGCGGTGAAAAACTGTTTTTT
-	TRBV5-1	TRBJ1-1	-	CASSLIPGSAGTEAFF	TGCGCCAGCAGCTTGATACCCGGTTCGGCGGGCACTGAAGCTTTCTTT
-	TRBV5-1	TRBJ2-1	-	CASSLVQGTGSEQFF	TGCGCCAGCAGCTTGGTTCAGGGGACGGGTAGTGAGCAGTTCTTC
-	TRBV7-6	TRBJ1-2	-	CASSFGGYNYGYTF	TGTGCCAGCAGCTTTGGAGGGTATAACTATGGCTACACCTTC
TRBD1	TRBV29-1	TRBJ1-2	-	CSDSLSGGGGYTF	TGCAGCGACAGCCTCTCAGGGGGCGGTGGCTACACCTTC
-	TRBV5-4	TRBJ2-5	-	CASSPTREETQYF	TGTGCCAGCAGCCCCACTAGGGAAGAGACCCAGTACTTC
TRBD1	TRBV6-1	TRBJ2-7	-	CASSEHRGSEQYF	TGTGCCAGCAGTGAACACAGGGGCTCCGAGCAGTACTTC
TRBD2	TRBV11-2	TRBJ2-5	-	CASSFLAWVGGNQETQYF	TGTGCCAGCAGCTTCCTTGCTTGGGTGGGGGGGAACCAAGAGACCCAGTACTTC
-	TRBV7-2	TRBJ1-2	-	CASSRGGRF	TGTGCCAGCAGCCGCGGGGGCCGGTTC
-	TRBV7-9	TRBJ2-7	-	CASSLVGPGSYEQYF	TGTGCCAGCAGCTTAGTCGGTCCAGGCTCCTACGAGCAGTACTTC
-	TRBV11-2	TRBJ1-2	-	CASSLGGEANYGYTF	TGTGCCAGCAGCTTAGGGGGCGAAGCTAACTATGGCTACACCTTC
TRBD1	TRBV7-6	TRBJ1-1	-	CASSLPDMGQLNTEAFF	TGTGCCAGCAGCTTGCCCGACATGGGACAGTTGAACACTGAAGCTTTCTTT